This T cell receptor beta chain was sequenced for a study of T-cell reconstitution after alpha-beta-depleted transplantation in children. The TCRbeta library was prepared with unique molecular identifiers. Using its own MiXCR run on the PCR reads, TCRdb lists one record per CDR3 protein. The data hold about 830,000 distinct CDR3 sequences, with roughly 16% observed a single time. Concerning this clonotype: Its target is unknown.

Germline V gene sequence: CDR1 SGHDT, CDR2 YYEEEE. The CDR3 totals 14 residues. Trimming shortened V by 4 bases and J by 0 bases, and 10 bases separated the two germline ends. Study-level findings and limits: Some patients' high day-60 TCRbeta diversity was attributed to recipient cells surviving conditioning.

This specimen consisted of PBMCs, mostly from graft donor cells, obtained 360 days after TCRalphabeta/CD19-depleted stem cell transplant. The chain joins TRBV5-6 to TRBJ2-5; D remains ambiguous. The TCR sequence derives from a male patient younger than 18 who had a stem cell transplant for acute lymphoblastic leukemia, so the T cells may come from the graft donor. The CDR3 spells CASSHDGYQETQYF. CDR3 DNA sequence: TGTGCCAGCAGCCATGATGGCTACCAAGAGACCCAGTACTTC.